Sequencing of this T cell receptor (beta chain) was carried out in a study of T cell responses to AZD1222 COVID-19 vaccine. Study-level points and caveats: Per reports, nearly half of all spike-specific TCRs target regions that are unmutated in variants. The study sampled repertoires only after the peak T cell response. Clonal diversity may have been underestimated, and the donors were mostly white British, with more females than males.

Some clones are missing from TCRdb's copy, which holds only in-frame ones; the method was immunoSEQ multiplex PCR. The sample includes 170,000 or so clones, around 90% seen only once; the top ten take 2.5% to 3%. This clone appeared a few times. Antigen unknown. V lost 2 bases to trimming and J lost 4 bases, with 11 bases between them. Per germline, CDR1 MGHRA and CDR2 YSYEKL. This CDR3 is 15 amino acids long. The chain couples TRBV4-1 to TRBJ2-2; D might be TRBD1 (5 bases). The sample in question was peripheral blood, obtained on day 0 of AZD1222 vaccination. This receptor was identified in an adult in good health. CDR3 protein: CASSQLDTFTGELFF. CDR3 sequence (DNA): TGCGCCAGCAGCCAATTGGACACCTTCACCGGGGAGCTGTTTTTT.